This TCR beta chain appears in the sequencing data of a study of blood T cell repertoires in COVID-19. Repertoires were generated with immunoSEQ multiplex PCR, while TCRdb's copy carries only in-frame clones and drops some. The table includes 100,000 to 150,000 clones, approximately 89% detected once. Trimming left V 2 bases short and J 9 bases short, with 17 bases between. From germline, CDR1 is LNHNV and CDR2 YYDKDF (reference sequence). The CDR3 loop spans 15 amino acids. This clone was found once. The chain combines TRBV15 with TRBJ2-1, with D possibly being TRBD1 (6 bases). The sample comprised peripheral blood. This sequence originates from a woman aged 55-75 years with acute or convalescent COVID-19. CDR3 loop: CATSRPDSPAGEQFF. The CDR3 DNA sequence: TGTGCCACCAGCAGACCGGACAGTCCAGCAGGTGAGCAGTTCTTC.